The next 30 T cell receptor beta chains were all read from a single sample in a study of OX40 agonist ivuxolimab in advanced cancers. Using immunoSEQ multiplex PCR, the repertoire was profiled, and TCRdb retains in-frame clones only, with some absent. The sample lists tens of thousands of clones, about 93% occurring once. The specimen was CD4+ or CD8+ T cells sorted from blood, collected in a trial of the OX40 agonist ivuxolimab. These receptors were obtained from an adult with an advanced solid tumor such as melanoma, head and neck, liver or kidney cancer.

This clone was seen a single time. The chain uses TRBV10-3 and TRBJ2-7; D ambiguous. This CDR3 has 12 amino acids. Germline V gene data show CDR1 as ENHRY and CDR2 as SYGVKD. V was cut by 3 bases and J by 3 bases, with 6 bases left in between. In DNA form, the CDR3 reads TGTGCCATCAGTGATCAGGTCTACGAGCAGTACTTC. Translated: CAISDQVYEQYF.

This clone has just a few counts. CDR3 nucleotides: TGTGCCAGTAGTATCGGCAGGGGGCTCGGCTACACCTTC. This sequence encodes CASSIGRGLGYTF. V is TRBV19 and J is TRBJ1-2; 8 bases match TRBD1. CDR1 and CDR2 from the germline V gene are LNHDA and SQIVND (reference sequence). V lost 3 bases and J lost 8; bases outside the gene matches: 5. The CDR3 has 13 amino acids.

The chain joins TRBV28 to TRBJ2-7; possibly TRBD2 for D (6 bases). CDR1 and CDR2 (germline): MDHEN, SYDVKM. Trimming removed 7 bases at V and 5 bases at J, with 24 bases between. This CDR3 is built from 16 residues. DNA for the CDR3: TGTGCCAGCACCCGTTGGGGAACTAGCCGGTCTAACGAGCAGTACTTC. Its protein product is CASTRWGTSRSNEQYF. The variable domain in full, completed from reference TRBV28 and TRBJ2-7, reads DVKVTQSSRYLVKRTGEKVFLECVQDMDHENMFWYRQDPGLGLRLIYFSYDVKMKEKGDIPEGYSVSREKKERFSLILESASTNQTSMYLCASTRWGTSRSNEQYFGPGTRLTVT.

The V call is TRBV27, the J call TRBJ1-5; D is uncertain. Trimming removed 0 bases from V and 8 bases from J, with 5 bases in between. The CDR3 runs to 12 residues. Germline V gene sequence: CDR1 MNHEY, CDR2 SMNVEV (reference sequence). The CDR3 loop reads CASSLSREPQHF. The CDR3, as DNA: TGTGCCAGCAGTTTATCGAGGGAGCCCCAGCATTTT.

This chain's CDR3 is CASPTGLNTEAFF. The DNA of the CDR3 is TGTGCCAGCCCCACAGGGTTGAACACTGAAGCTTTCTTT. The V and J genes are TRBV25-1 and TRBJ1-1; a possible D gene is TRBD1 (6 bases). The CDR3 extends over 13 amino acids. Germline V gene data show CDR1 as MGHDK and CDR2 as SYGVNS. Trimming shortened V by 8 bases and J by 0 bases, and 10 bases separated the two germline ends.

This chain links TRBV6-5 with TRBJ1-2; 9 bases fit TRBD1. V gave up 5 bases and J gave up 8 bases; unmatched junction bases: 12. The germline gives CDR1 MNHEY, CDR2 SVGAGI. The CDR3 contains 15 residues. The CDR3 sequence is CASSVTRGQGTGYTF. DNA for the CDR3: TGTGCCAGCAGTGTTACTCGAGGACAGGGGACGGGCTACACCTTC.

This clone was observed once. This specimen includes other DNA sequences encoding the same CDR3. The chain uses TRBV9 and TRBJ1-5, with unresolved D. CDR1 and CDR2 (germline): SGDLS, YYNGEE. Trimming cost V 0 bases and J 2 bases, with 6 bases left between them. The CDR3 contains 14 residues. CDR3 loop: CASSVGWGNQPQHF. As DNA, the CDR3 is TGTGCCAGCAGCGTAGGCTGGGGCAATCAGCCCCAGCATTTT.

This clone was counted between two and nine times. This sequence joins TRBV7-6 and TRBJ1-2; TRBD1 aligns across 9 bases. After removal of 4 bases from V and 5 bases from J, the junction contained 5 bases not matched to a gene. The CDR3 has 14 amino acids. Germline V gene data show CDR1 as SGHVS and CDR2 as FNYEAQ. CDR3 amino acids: CASSSADRGYGYTF. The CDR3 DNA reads TGTGCCAGCAGCTCCGCCGACAGGGGGTATGGCTACACCTTC.

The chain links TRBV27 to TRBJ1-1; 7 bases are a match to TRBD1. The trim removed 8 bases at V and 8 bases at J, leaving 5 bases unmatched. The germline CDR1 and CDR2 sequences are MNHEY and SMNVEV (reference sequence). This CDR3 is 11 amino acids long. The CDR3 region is CASLGQAEAFF. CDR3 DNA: TGTGCCAGCCTCGGACAGGCGGAAGCTTTCTTT.

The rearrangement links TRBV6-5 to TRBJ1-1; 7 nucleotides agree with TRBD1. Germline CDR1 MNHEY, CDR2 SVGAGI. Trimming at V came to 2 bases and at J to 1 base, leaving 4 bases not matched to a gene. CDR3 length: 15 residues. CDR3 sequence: CASSYPRTGNTEAFF. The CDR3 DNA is TGTGCCAGCAGTTACCCTAGGACAGGGAACACTGAAGCTTTCTTT.

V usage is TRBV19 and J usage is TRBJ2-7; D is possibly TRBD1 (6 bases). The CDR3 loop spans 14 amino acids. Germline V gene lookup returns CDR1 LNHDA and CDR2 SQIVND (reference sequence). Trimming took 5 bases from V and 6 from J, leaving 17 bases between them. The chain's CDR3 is CASSRSPTGIEQYF. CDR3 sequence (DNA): TGTGCCAGTAGTCGAAGTCCGACAGGTATCGAGCAGTACTTC.

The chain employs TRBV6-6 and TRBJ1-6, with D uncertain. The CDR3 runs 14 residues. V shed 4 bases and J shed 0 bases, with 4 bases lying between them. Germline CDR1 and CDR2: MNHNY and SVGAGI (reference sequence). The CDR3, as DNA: TGTGCCAGCAGTTTGGGCTCCTATAATTCACCCCTCCACTTT. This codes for CASSLGSYNSPLHF.

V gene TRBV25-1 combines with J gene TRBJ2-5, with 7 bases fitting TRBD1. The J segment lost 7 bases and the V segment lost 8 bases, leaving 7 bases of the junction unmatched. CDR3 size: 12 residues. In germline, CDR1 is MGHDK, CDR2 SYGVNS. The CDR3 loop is CASSGQQRTQYF. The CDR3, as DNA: TGTGCCAGCTCGGGACAGCAAAGGACCCAGTACTTC.

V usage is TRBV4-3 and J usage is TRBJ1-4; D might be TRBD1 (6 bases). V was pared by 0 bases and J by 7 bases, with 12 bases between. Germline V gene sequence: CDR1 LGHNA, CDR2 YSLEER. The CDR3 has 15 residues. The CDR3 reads CASSQEDSRGEKLFF. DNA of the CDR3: TGCGCCAGCAGCCAAGAGGACAGTCGGGGTGAAAAACTGTTTTTT.

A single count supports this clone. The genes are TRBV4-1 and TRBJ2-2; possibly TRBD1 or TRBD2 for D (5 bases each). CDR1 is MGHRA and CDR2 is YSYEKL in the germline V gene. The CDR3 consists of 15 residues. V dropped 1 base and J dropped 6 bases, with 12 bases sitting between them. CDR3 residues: CASSQGAGRAGELFF. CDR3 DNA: TGCGCCAGCAGCCAAGGTGCAGGGCGGGCCGGGGAGCTGTTTTTT.

CDR3 protein: CASSLDFGNTEAFF. CDR3 coding DNA: TGTGCCAGTAGTCTGGATTTCGGAAACACTGAAGCTTTCTTT. The chain combines TRBV19 with TRBJ1-1, with D unclear. V was trimmed by 5 bases and J by 2 bases, leaving 12 bases between them. Germline V gene sequence: CDR1 LNHDA, CDR2 SQIVND (reference sequence). The CDR3 spans 14 residues.

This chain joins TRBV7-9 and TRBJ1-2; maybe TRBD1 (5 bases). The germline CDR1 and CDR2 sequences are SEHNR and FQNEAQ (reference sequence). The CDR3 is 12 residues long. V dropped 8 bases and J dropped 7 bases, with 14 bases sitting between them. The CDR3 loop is CASQGRVGGYTF. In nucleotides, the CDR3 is TGTGCCAGCCAAGGCAGGGTGGGTGGCTACACCTTC.

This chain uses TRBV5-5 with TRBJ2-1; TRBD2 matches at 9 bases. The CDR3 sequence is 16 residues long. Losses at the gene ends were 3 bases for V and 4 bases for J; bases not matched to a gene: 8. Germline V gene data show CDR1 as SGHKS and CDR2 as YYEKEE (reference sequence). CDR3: CASSYEPGLAYNEQFF. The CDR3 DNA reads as TGTGCCAGCAGCTATGAACCGGGACTAGCTTACAATGAGCAGTTCTTC.

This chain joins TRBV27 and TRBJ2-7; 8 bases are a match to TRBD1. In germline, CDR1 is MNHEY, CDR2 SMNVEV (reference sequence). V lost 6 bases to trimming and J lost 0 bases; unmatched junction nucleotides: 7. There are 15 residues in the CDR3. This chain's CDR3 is CASSPTGGHSYEQYF. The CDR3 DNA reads TGTGCCAGCAGCCCTACAGGGGGTCACTCCTACGAGCAGTACTTC.

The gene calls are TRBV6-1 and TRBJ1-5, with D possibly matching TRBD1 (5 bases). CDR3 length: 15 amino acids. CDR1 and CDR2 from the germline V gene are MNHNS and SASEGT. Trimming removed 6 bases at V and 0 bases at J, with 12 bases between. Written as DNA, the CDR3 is TGTGCCAGCAGGCTCAGGGTTTATAGCAATCAGCCCCAGCATTTT. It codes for CASRLRVYSNQPQHF.

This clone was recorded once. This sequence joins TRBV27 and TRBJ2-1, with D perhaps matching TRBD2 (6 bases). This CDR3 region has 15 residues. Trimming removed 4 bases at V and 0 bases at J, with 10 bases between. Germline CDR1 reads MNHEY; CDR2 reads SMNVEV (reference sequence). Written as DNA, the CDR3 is TGTGCCAGCAGTTGGACTAAAAGCTCCTACAATGAGCAGTTCTTC. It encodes CASSWTKSSYNEQFF.

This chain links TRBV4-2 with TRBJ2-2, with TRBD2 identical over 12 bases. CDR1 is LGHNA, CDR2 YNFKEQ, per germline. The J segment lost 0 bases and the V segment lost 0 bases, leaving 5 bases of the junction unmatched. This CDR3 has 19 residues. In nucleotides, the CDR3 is TGTGCCAGCAGCCAAGACCTAGCGGGAGGGCCGTCGAACACCGGGGAGCTGTTTTTT. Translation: CASSQDLAGGPSNTGELFF.

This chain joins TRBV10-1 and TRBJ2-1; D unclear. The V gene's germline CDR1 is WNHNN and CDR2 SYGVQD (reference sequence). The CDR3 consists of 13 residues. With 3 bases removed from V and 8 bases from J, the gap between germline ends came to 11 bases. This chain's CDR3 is CASSDRFTDEQFF. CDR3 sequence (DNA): TGCGCCAGCAGTGACCGATTTACCGATGAGCAGTTCTTC.

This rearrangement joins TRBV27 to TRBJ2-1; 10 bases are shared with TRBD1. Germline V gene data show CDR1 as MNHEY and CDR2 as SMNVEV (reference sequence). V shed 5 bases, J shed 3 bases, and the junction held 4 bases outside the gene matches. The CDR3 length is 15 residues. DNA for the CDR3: TGTGCCAGCAGTCGCGGGACAGGGGTCTACAATGAGCAGTTCTTC. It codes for CASSRGTGVYNEQFF.

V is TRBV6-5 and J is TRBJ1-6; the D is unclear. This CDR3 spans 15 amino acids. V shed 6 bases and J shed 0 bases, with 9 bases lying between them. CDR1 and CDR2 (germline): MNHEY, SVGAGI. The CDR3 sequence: CASRPSISYNSPLHF. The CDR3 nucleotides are TGTGCCAGCAGACCCAGTATCTCCTATAATTCACCCCTCCACTTT.

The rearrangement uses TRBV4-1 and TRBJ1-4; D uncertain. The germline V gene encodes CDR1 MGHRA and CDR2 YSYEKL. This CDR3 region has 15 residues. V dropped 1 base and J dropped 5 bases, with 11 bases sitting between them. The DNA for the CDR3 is TGCGCCAGCAGCCAAGCCAAGGGCGTGAATGAAAAACTGTTTTTT. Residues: CASSQAKGVNEKLFF.

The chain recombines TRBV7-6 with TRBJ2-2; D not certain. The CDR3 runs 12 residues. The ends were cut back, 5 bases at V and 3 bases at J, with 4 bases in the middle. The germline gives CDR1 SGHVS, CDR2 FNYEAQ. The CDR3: CASSPHTGELFF. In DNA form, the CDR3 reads TGTGCCAGCAGCCCCCACACCGGGGAGCTGTTTTTT.

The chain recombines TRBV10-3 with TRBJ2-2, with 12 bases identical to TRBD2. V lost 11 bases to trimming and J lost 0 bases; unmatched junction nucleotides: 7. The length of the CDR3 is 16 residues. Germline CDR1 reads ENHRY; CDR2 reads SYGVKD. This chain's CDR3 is CALGTSGGPNTGELFF. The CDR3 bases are TGTGCCCTCGGAACTAGCGGGGGGCCGAACACCGGGGAGCTGTTTTTT.

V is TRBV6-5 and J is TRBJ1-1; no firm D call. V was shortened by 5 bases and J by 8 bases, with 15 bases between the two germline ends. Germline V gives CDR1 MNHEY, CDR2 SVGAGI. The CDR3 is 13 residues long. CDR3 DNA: TGTGCCAGCAGTCCCGGCCGGGCAATAGAAGCTTTCTTT. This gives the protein CASSPGRAIEAFF.

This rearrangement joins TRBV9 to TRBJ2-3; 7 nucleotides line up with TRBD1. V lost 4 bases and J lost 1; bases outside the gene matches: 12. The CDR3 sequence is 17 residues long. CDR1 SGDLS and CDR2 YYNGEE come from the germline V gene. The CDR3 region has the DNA TGTGCCAGCAGCCCAGGGGGAGAGGTATCCCGCACAGATACGCAGTATTTT. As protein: CASSPGGEVSRTDTQYF. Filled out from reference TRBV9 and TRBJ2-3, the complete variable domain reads DSGVTQTPKHLITATGQRVTLRCSPRSGDLSVYWYQQSLDQGLQFLIQYYNGEERAKGNILERFSAQQFPDLHSELNLSSLELGDSALYFCASSPGGEVSRTDTQYFGPGTRLTVL.